Below are 15 T cell receptor beta chains sequenced from a single sample in a study of T cells in Graves' hyperthyroidism and ophthalmopathy. There were TCR beta CDR3 regions amplified from RNA transcripts. When the TCR CDR3 underwent first-round RT-PCR, the HTBI primer set was used. A single record per CDR3 protein comes from TCRdb applying MiXCR to the multiplex PCR reads. Here the sample spans some 460,000 distinct CDR3 sequences, approximately 15% being singletons. Specimen: blood. Receptor source: a woman younger than 35 with Graves' hyperthyroidism.

In this sample, this clonotype turned up many times. This chain joins TRBV7-3 and TRBJ2-1; 7 bases fit TRBD2. Germline V CDR1 and CDR2: SGHTA, FQGTGA. After removal of 6 bases from V and 0 bases from J, the junction contained 2 bases not matched to a gene. CDR3 length equals 14 residues. CDR3 amino acids: CASRTSDSYNEQFF. The CDR3 DNA sequence: TGTGCCAGCAGAACTAGCGACTCCTACAATGAGCAGTTCTTC. The complete variable domain, with remaining parts taken from reference TRBV7-3 and TRBJ2-1, reads GAGVSQTPSNKVTEKGKYVELRCDPISGHTALYWYRQSLGQGPEFLIYFQGTGAADDSGLPNDRFFAVRPEGSVSTLKIQRTERGDSAVYLCASRTSDSYNEQFFGPGTRLTVL.

This clonotype was seen a handful of times. This sequence joins TRBV9 and TRBJ2-1; D could derive from TRBD1 or TRBD2 (5 bases each). The CDR3 totals 14 residues. Germline CDR1 is SGDLS and CDR2 is YYNGEE. Trimming took 4 bases from V and 5 from J, leaving 13 bases between them. CDR3 sequence reads: CASSPGTFNNEQFF. The CDR3, as DNA: TGTGCCAGCAGCCCAGGGACCTTTAACAATGAGCAGTTCTTC.

This clonotype was observed at least ten times. V gene TRBV29-1 combines with J gene TRBJ2-7, with TRBD2 identical over 11 bases. J lost 2 bases, V lost 2 bases, and 5 bases had no gene match. CDR3 length equals 15 residues. Per germline, CDR1 SQVTM and CDR2 ANQGSEA. The CDR3 DNA sequence: TGCAGCGTTGAACGATTAGCGGGAGGGGCCTACGAGCAGTACTTC. Its protein is CSVERLAGGAYEQYF.

This clonotype appeared a few times. This chain links TRBV20-1 with TRBJ2-1, with 10 nucleotides matching TRBD2. The CDR3 runs to 16 residues. CDR1 DFQATT and CDR2 SNEGSKA come from the germline V gene (reference sequence). With V trimmed by 3 bases and J by 6 bases, 11 bases remained unmatched. The CDR3 protein is CSASGFGSGGPNEQFF. DNA for the CDR3: TGCAGTGCTAGTGGATTCGGTAGCGGGGGGCCCAATGAGCAGTTCTTC.

This clonotype was detected ten times or more. The gene calls are TRBV28 and TRBJ1-1; D is unclear. Trimming shortened V by 6 bases and J by 2 bases, and 13 bases separated the two germline ends. Germline-derived CDR1 and CDR2 are MDHEN and SYDVKM. The CDR3 has 14 residues. The DNA for the CDR3 is TGTGCCAGCAGAATCATCTCAGAAAACACTGAAGCTTTCTTT. Translating gives CASRIISENTEAFF.

This clonotype showed up just a few times. One base away lies a much larger clone, so this may be a sequencing read error. This chain links TRBV5-5 with TRBJ1-2; maybe TRBD1 (5 bases). Germline-derived CDR1 and CDR2 are SGHKS and YYEKEE (reference sequence). There are 13 residues in the CDR3. CDR3 sequence: CAGSLSREWGYTF. CDR3 coding DNA: TGTGCCGGCAGCTTGAGCAGGGAGTGGGGCTACACCTTC.

This clonotype was counted ten times or more. The rearrangement joins TRBV6-1 to TRBJ1-3; possibly TRBD1 for D (5 bases). The CDR3 is made up of 14 amino acids. Germline V gene lookup returns CDR1 MNHNS and CDR2 SASEGT. The V and J ends lost 8 bases and 4 bases respectively, with 15 bases between them. Here the CDR3 reads CASAGRFPGNTIYF. The CDR3 DNA follows: TGTGCCAGCGCGGGACGGTTCCCCGGAAACACCATATATTTT.

In its sample, this clonotype was seen many times. The chain has TRBV5-6 and TRBJ2-7; D not certain. The CDR3 contains 13 residues. Germline V gene sequence: CDR1 SGHDT, CDR2 YYEEEE. With 0 bases removed from V and 6 bases from J, the gap between germline ends came to 10 bases. The CDR3 loop reads CASSLGRRGEQYF. The CDR3 DNA reads TGTGCCAGCAGCTTGGGCAGGAGAGGCGAGCAGTACTTC.

The rearrangement joins TRBV11-1 to TRBJ2-5; 10 positions agree with TRBD2. There are 16 residues in the CDR3. CDR1 SGHAT and CDR2 FQDESV come from the germline V gene (reference sequence). Trimming took 8 bases from V and 3 from J; bases not matched to a gene: 12. As DNA, the CDR3 is TGTGCCAGCGAAAAGATCAGTACTAGCGGGAAAGAGACCCAGTACTTC. Its translation is CASEKISTSGKETQYF.

This clonotype was recorded at least ten times. The J gene is TRBJ2-1, the V gene TRBV30; 8 positions match TRBD2. J lost 9 bases, V lost 3 bases, and 1 base had no gene match. The CDR3 has 11 amino acids. Germline V gene data show CDR1 as GTSNPN and CDR2 as SVGIG (reference sequence). The CDR3 protein is CAWSAGGEQFF. The CDR3 region has the DNA TGTGCCTGGAGCGCGGGGGGTGAGCAGTTCTTC.

This clonotype was detected ten times or more. The CDR3 nucleotides are TGTGCCAGCAGTTCGTTTGCCCCAGTGAGGGGCGAATATGGCTACACCTTC. Its translation: CASSSFAPVRGEYGYTF. The gene calls are TRBV6-1 and TRBJ1-2; D possibly corresponds to TRBD1 (5 bases). The ends were cut back, 5 bases at V and 5 bases at J, with 24 bases in the middle. The CDR3 contains 17 residues. Germline CDR1 MNHNS, CDR2 SASEGT.

Turning to this clonotype: Since a much larger clone is just one base distant, this may be a read error. Lacking the conserved final phenylalanine or tryptophan, this CDR3 likely reflects a read error. This chain links TRBV28 with TRBJ2-7; possibly TRBD1 for D (6 bases). CDR1 is MDHEN, CDR2 SYDVKM, per germline. This CDR3 is 12 amino acids long. V lost 8 bases and J 1 base, leaving 9 bases between the germline ends. CDR3 in amino acids: CASWDTSYEQYS. CDR3 nucleotide sequence: TGTGCCAGCTGGGACACTTCCTACGAGCAGTACTCC.

The V call is TRBV3-1, the J call TRBJ2-6, with D perhaps being TRBD1 or TRBD2 (5 bases each). Germline values: CDR1 LGHDT, CDR2 YNNKEL (reference sequence). V was shortened by 5 bases and J by 2 bases, with 10 bases between the two germline ends. The CDR3 has 15 residues. The CDR3 loop reads CASSEGTTGANVLTF. The CDR3 DNA is TGTGCCAGCAGCGAGGGGACCACTGGGGCCAACGTCCTGACTTTC.

This clonotype was seen at least ten times. The chain uses TRBV20-1 and TRBJ2-4; D is ambiguous. This CDR3 has 14 residues. V lost 7 bases and J lost 2, with 15 bases in between. Germline assignment: CDR1 DFQATT and CDR2 SNEGSKA (reference sequence). The CDR3 loop reads CSVPVWRTKNIQYF. CDR3 nucleotide sequence: TGCAGTGTTCCTGTATGGCGCACCAAAAACATTCAGTACTTC.

This clonotype was detected many times. The gene calls are TRBV27 and TRBJ2-7, with D perhaps TRBD1 (5 bases). Trimming shortened V by 3 bases and J by 5 bases, and 17 bases separated the two germline ends. This CDR3 has 15 residues. CDR1 is MNHEY, CDR2 SMNVEV, per germline (reference sequence). Written as DNA, the CDR3 is TGTGCCAGCAGTTTCGCCTCTGGCAGGGCCAACGAGCAGTACTTC. It translates to CASSFASGRANEQYF.